Given below is one T cell receptor (beta chain) in context. This specimen belongs to a study of blood T cell repertoires in COVID-19. Whole-study context: PBMCs, B-cell-depleted T cells, or T cells provided the cDNA or gDNA that made up the material.

Sequencing was performed with immunoSEQ multiplex PCR; in TCRdb, only in-frame clones are kept and a portion is missing. The table has just over 200,000 clones, about three quarters seen once. Trimming took 3 bases from V and 0 from J, leaving 8 bases between them. CDR1 is MNHEY and CDR2 is SMNVEV in the germline V gene (reference sequence). The CDR3 contains 14 residues. The genes are TRBV27 and TRBJ1-2; a possible D gene is TRBD1 (6 bases). Material for sequencing was peripheral blood. The receptor was isolated from a woman between 65 and 79 years old with acute or convalescent COVID-19. CDR3 DNA: TGTGCCAGCAGTTTGGACAGCGCTAACTATGGCTACACCTTC. This gives the protein CASSLDSANYGYTF.